Listed below are T cell receptor beta chains from one sample, sequenced in a study of post-analysis software for immune sequencing data. TCRdb redid the calling of the PCR reads with MiXCR, one entry per CDR3 protein. Here the sample spans about 800,000 distinct CDR3 sequences, roughly 27% being singletons. The specimen was blood. The receptors come from a girl aged 10-17 years with multiple sclerosis. Both conserved end residues are part of each CDR3. D genes are given only for firm matches. Clone size, where shown, is once, few, many, or a class for clones that have expanded.

D gene	CDR3 length	clone size	V gene	J gene	CDR3 DNA	CDR3 protein
NA	9	many	TRBV20-1	TRBJ2-5	TGCAGTGCAGTCGGGGCCCAGTACTTC	CSAVGAQYF
NA	13	NA	TRBV5-1	TRBJ2-3	TGCGCCAGCAGCTTTGCCCCCGGGGATACGCAGTATTTT	CASSFAPGDTQYF
NA	13	few	TRBV6-5	TRBJ1-1	TGTGCCAGCAGTTACGCGGGGAACACTGAAGCTTTCTTT	CASSYAGNTEAFF
TRBD2	15	NA	TRBV18	TRBJ2-1	TGTGCCAGCTCACCCCCCGGGACTAGCGGGGGCGAGCAGTTCTTC	CASSPPGTSGGEQFF
NA	17	few	TRBV12-3/TRBV12-4	TRBJ2-3	TGTGCCAGCAGTTTGGGAGGTGGGATGATTGGCACAGATACGCAGTATTTT	CASSLGGGMIGTDTQYF
NA	13	NA	TRBV27	TRBJ1-6	TGTGCCAGCAGTCCCCCTCTTGGCTCACCCCTCCACTTT	CASSPPLGSPLHF
NA	17	NA	TRBV24-1	TRBJ2-3	TGTGCCACCAGTGATCTCGGGACGCAAGGAGGGACAGATACGCAGTATTTT	CATSDLGTQGGTDTQYF
TRBD2	16	few	TRBV9	TRBJ2-1	TGTGCCAGCAGCCCCTCGATAGCGGGGACCAGGGATGAGCAGTTCTTC	CASSPSIAGTRDEQFF
NA	14	NA	TRBV5-5	TRBJ2-3	TGTGCCAGCATATATCTTCCCCGCACAGATACGCAGTATTTT	CASIYLPRTDTQYF
NA	12	NA	TRBV9	TRBJ2-1	TGTGCCAGCAGCGTAGAGCGGAATGAGCAGTTCTTC	CASSVERNEQFF
TRBD2	16	NA	TRBV5-1	TRBJ2-3	TGCGCCAGCAGCTTGGAAGTACTAGCGGGTTCAGATACGCAGTATTTT	CASSLEVLAGSDTQYF
NA	17	NA	TRBV5-5	TRBJ1-2	TGTGCCAGCAGCTTGGTAGTCTTCCGGGGCAGGGGCTATGGCTACACCTTC	CASSLVVFRGRGYGYTF
NA	14	few	TRBV6-6	TRBJ1-5	TGTGCCAGCACCCCGTCCCTGGGGAATCAGCCCCAGCATTTT	CASTPSLGNQPQHF
NA	13	NA	TRBV20-1	TRBJ1-5	TGCAGTGCTAGTCCGGGGGGCTTACAGCCCCAGCATTTT	CSASPGGLQPQHF
TRBD1	15	NA	TRBV24-1	TRBJ2-1	TGTGCCACCAGTGGATCTGCGACAGGGCGGAATGAGCAGTTCTTC	CATSGSATGRNEQFF
TRBD1	15	NA	TRBV20-1	TRBJ2-5	TGCAGTGCTAGAGATATGGACAGGGGGCTTGAGACCCAGTACTTC	CSARDMDRGLETQYF
TRBD2	12	few	TRBV20-1	TRBJ2-3	TGCGGATCCCTCGGGGGGAAAGATACGCAGTATTTT	CGSLGGKDTQYF
NA	12	many	TRBV5-4	TRBJ2-5	TGTGCCAGCGGACAGACGCAAGAGACCCAGTACTTC	CASGQTQETQYF
TRBD2	16	NA	TRBV20-1	TRBJ2-7	TGCGGTGCTAGTCGTCTAGCGGGAGAATTAAACTACGAGCAGTACTTC	CGASRLAGELNYEQYF
NA	15	NA	TRBV15	TRBJ2-1	TGTGCCACCAGCATCTTCGGGGGCAACAACAATGAGCAGTTCTTC	CATSIFGGNNNEQFF
NA	15	NA	TRBV7-2	TRBJ2-3	TGTGCCAGCAGCTTCTCTGACACTAGCACAGATACGCAGTATTTT	CASSFSDTSTDTQYF
NA	12	NA	TRBV21-1	TRBJ2-5	TGTGCCAGCAGCAAAGGGAGGGGGGGCCGGTACTTC	CASSKGRGGRYF
TRBD2	13	few	TRBV29-1	TRBJ2-7	TGCAGCGTTATAGGGAGGGGAAAGAACGAGCAGTACTTC	CSVIGRGKNEQYF
TRBD2	17	NA	TRBV11-3	TRBJ2-1	TGTGCCAGCAGCTCAGGGACTAGCGGGGGGCCCCACAATGAGCAGTTCTTC	CASSSGTSGGPHNEQFF
NA	12	NA	TRBV10-3	TRBJ1-6	TGTGCCATTGGTGAGGGCAATTCACCCCTCCACTTT	CAIGEGNSPLHF
NA	18	few	TRBV3-1	TRBJ1-6	TGTGCCAGCAGCCAATCTGGCAGGAGGACTATGATTAATTCACCCCTCCACTTT	CASSQSGRRTMINSPLHF
NA	13	few	TRBV6-1	TRBJ2-3	TGTGCCAGCAGTGAAGGTTCGACAGATACGCAGTATTTT	CASSEGSTDTQYF
NA	15	NA	TRBV6-2/TRBV6-3	TRBJ1-5	TGTGCCAGCAGGCGTGGAGGGGGGACTAATCAGCCCCAGCATTTT	CASRRGGGTNQPQHF
TRBD2	16	many	TRBV10-3	TRBJ2-1	TGTGCCATCAGTGAGTCGAATAGCGGGAAAAACAATGAGCAGTTCTTC	CAISESNSGKNNEQFF
TRBD1	17	many	TRBV6-4	TRBJ2-6	TGTGCCAGCAGCGAAGAGACAGGGGGCACTGGGGCCAACGTCCTGACTTTC	CASSEETGGTGANVLTF
NA	13	few	TRBV7-8	TRBJ1-2	TGTGCCAGCAGCAACGCGGGAAGAAATGGCTACACCTTC	CASSNAGRNGYTF
NA	16	few	TRBV18	TRBJ1-5	TGTGCCAGCTCACTAAAAAACCGGGATCCCAATCAGCCCCAGCATTTT	CASSLKNRDPNQPQHF
NA	18	few	TRBV12-5	TRBJ1-1	TGTGCTAGTGGTTTGGTCATGGGTGTCGGGGGCCCGAACACTGAAGCTTTCTTT	CASGLVMGVGGPNTEAFF
TRBD2	16	NA	TRBV7-9	TRBJ2-3	TGTGCCAGCAGTCGCCCTTCCACCGGGACTAGGGATACGCAGTATTTT	CASSRPSTGTRDTQYF
TRBD1	14	NA	TRBV7-2	TRBJ2-3	TGTGCCAGCAGCTCCGACAGGGGCCCAGATACGCAGTATTTT	CASSSDRGPDTQYF
TRBD2	14	few	TRBV20-1	TRBJ2-1	TGCAGTGCTAGTGCTCTAGCGGTCTACAATGAGCAGTTCTTC	CSASALAVYNEQFF
NA	15	many	TRBV20-1	TRBJ2-3	TGCAGTGCTAGTTGGTTCGTTGTAGAGGGAGAGACGCAGTATTTT	CSASWFVVEGETQYF
TRBD2	14	NA	TRBV12-3/TRBV12-4	TRBJ2-1	TGTGCCAGCAGTCCAGCCTCCGGACTAGTTACTCGGATCTTC	CASSPASGLVTRIF
NA	13	few	TRBV27	TRBJ1-1	TGTGCCAGCAGTTTATCGGGCCAGGGAGAAGCTTTCTTT	CASSLSGQGEAFF
NA	13	NA	TRBV27	TRBJ2-1	TGTGCCAGCAGTTTAAGGTTAGCCCATGAGCAGTTCTTC	CASSLRLAHEQFF
TRBD1	14	NA	TRBV6-6	TRBJ1-1	TGTGCCAGCAGTTACTTGGGACAGGGGGCATTAGCTTTCTTT	CASSYLGQGALAFF
TRBD2	15	NA	TRBV4-3	TRBJ2-7	TGCGCCAGCAGCCCCTGCGGTACTAGCGGTACGGAGCAGTACTTC	CASSPCGTSGTEQYF
TRBD2	16	NA	TRBV5-1	TRBJ2-7	TGCGCCAGCAGCTTGAGATCATCGGGCGGGAGAGGCGAGCAGTACTTC	CASSLRSSGGRGEQYF
NA	15	NA	TRBV6-6	TRBJ1-5	TGTGCCAGCAGCCTGGAAATGGGGCCCAATCAGCCCCAGCATTTT	CASSLEMGPNQPQHF
NA	14	NA	TRBV7-9	TRBJ2-1	TGTGCCAGCAGCTCGACAGACACATACAATGAGCAGTTCTTC	CASSSTDTYNEQFF